This T cell receptor beta chain derives from a study of blood T cells in healthy people across ages (dated by TCRdb to 2013 to 2016). With regard to the full study: In model experiments, template switching captured roughly one uniquely barcoded TCR beta cDNA molecule for every two T cells. Using deep sequencing normalized with unique cDNA molecular identifiers, the study measured how TCR beta repertoire diversity changes with age. Donors were grouped into four age groups: young (average 16 years), middle-aged (about 38), aged (roughly 67) and long-lived (just over 80). To avoid experimental bias, donors of different ages were spread randomly across the sequencing lanes. Using the same blood draw, the study looked at two additional independent replicas of 1 million unique cDNA reads for two donors, one aged 18 to 30 and the other aged 80 or older.

To prepare the library, 5' RACE was applied. A second PCR of roughly 7 to 11 cycles was performed with a sample-barcoded 5' primer and a J-beta primer mix. Each TCR beta cDNA molecule received a unique molecular identifier from a template-switch 5' adaptor carrying 12 random nucleotides. Each sample yielded at least 2.5 million CDR3-containing paired-end reads. First-strand cDNA synthesis was performed from all RNA using the Mint cDNA synthesis kit, with priming by a TRBC-specific oligonucleotide. After uracil-DNA glycosylase treatment, a first 18-cycle PCR used universal primers M1SS and BC2_uni_R on all cDNA. As for how the authors treated the data: For normalization, 1 million high-quality reads, each with a distinct molecular identifier, were randomly selected from each sample. Instead of being binned into consensus sequences, reads that shared molecular identifiers were thrown out. MiTCR, set to a Q25 quality threshold and the strictest error-elimination algorithm, was used for CDR3 identification, clonotype clustering and error correction. Lower-bound total TCR beta diversity was estimated with a nonparametric unseen species model using Euler transformation. TCRdb reprocessed the public reads (quality trimming at Q25 with fastp, clone calling with MiXCR) and kept in-frame beta chains. Every CDR3 protein is listed once, alongside the most common genes and DNA of its rows. Here the V and J calls rest on TCRdb's processing, not on the authors' analysis. Here the sample has approximately 1,700,000 distinct CDR3 sequences; roughly two fifths occur a single time. The top ten clones comprise around 23% of the sample.

From the cysteine up to the phenylalanine, the CDR3 has a length of 17 residues. The kept DNA is CDR3 alone, 51 bases in frame from the first base. CDR1 and CDR2, per the germline V gene, are MGHRA and YSYEKL. Trimming takes 0 bases from V and 0 bases from J, and the germline ends sit 12 bases apart. Systemically healthy Caucasian individuals from Russia, around 38 in total and aged about 6 to 100 years, were included as donors. Each donor gave around 9 milliliters of peripheral blood, collected into EDTA-treated Vacutainer tubes. Ficoll-Paque density-gradient centrifugation was used to isolate PBMCs, with at least 6.5 million per sample. Total RNA, at least 6 micrograms per sample, was extracted from PBMCs with Trizol reagent. Naive CD45RAhigh/CD27high T cell percentages were measured by flow cytometry on a PBMC aliquot from every donor. What the research found in general, with its limitations: Because the CMV infection status of the donors was unknown, age-related changes in expanded clonotypes may potentially have been confounded. Total diversity estimates from one million sequenced T cells were considered lower bounds and underestimates. The long-lived group showed more naive CD4+ T cells, fewer expanded clones and increased TCR diversity than the aged group, suggesting age selection. A strong correlation was found between observed TCR beta diversity and the percentage of naive T cells measured by flow cytometry. As age increased, observed TCR beta diversity per million T cells dropped in a roughly linear way, and a significant reduction was already evident by age about 40. Conclusive comparison of naive and antigen-experienced compartments was prevented by the profiling of bulk unsorted PBMCs.

Details on this clonotype: What this receptor recognizes is not known. Base qualities were left out, and no much larger clone turns up one base away.

The rearrangement joined TRBV4-1 to TRBJ1-5; the D gene is unclear. This sequence originates from a human donor in good health. The specimen was blood. CDR3 reads: CASSQERADLSNQPQHF. The nucleotides are TGCGCCAGCAGCCAAGAGCGGGCGGACCTTAGCAATCAGCCCCAGCATTTT.